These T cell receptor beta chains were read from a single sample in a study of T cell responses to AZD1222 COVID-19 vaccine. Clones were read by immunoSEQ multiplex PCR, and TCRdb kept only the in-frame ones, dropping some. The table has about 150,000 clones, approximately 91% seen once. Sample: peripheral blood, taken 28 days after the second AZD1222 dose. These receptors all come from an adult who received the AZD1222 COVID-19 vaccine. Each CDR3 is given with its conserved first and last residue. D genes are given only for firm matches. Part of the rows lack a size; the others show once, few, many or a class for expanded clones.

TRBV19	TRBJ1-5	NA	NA	CASDGGIYSNQPQHF	TGTGCCAGTGACGGAGGGATCTATAGCAATCAGCCCCAGCATTTT
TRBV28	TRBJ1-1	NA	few	CASSPLELLNTEAFF	TGTGCCAGCAGTCCACTAGAACTCTTGAACACTGAAGCTTTCTTT
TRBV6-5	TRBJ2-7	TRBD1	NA	CASSRDRGPPYEQYF	TGTGCCAGCAGCAGGGACAGGGGACCTCCCTACGAGCAGTACTTC
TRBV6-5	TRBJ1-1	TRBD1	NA	CASRPGGAGGTEAFF	TGTGCCAGCAGACCCGGCGGCGCAGGGGGGACTGAAGCTTTCTTT
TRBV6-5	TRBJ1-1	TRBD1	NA	CASSYSGTGWNTEAFF	TGTGCCAGCAGTTACTCGGGGACAGGGTGGAACACTGAAGCTTTCTTT
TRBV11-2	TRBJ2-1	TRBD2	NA	CASSFASGDTEQFF	TGTGCCAGCAGCTTCGCTAGCGGGGACACTGAGCAGTTCTTC
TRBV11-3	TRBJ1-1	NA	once	CASSLAGDTEAFF	TGTGCCAGCAGCTTAGCTGGGGACACTGAAGCTTTCTTT
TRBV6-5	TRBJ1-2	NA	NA	CASRTRTSTLNTF	TGTGCCAGCAGGACGCGGACATCAACCCTCAACACCTTC
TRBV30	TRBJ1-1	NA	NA	CAWSTFGMGNTEAFF	TGTGCCTGGAGTACTTTTGGGATGGGGAACACTGAAGCTTTCTTT
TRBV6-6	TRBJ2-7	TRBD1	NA	CASSYGGQVSYEQYF	TGTGCCAGCAGTTACGGGGGACAGGTCTCCTACGAGCAGTACTTC
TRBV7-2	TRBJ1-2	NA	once	CASSLGANYGYTF	TGTGCCAGCAGCTTAGGGGCAAACTATGGCTACACCTTC
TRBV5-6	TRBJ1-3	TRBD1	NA	CASSGTGGRGNTIYF	TGTGCCAGCAGCGGAACAGGGGGAAGAGGAAACACCATATATTTT
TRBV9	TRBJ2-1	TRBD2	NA	CASSVAGTSGDWGSSYNEQFF	TGTGCCAGCAGCGTAGCTGGAACTAGCGGCGATTGGGGGAGCTCCTACAATGAGCAGTTCTTC
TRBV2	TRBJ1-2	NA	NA	CASSGRGRNYGYTF	TGTGCCAGCAGTGGCCGGGGACGTAACTATGGCTACACCTTC
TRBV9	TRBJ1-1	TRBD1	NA	CASSVLGQGNTEAFF	TGTGCCAGCAGCGTATTGGGACAGGGGAACACTGAAGCTTTCTTT
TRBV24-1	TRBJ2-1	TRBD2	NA	CATSDGTNSYNEQFF	TGTGCCACCAGTGACGGGACTAACTCCTACAATGAGCAGTTCTTC
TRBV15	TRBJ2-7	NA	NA	CATSRDFSYEQYF	TGTGCCACCAGCAGAGATTTTTCCTACGAGCAGTACTTC
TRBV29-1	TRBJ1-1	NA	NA	CSVEEWVRYARRRTEAFF	TGCAGCGTTGAAGAATGGGTAAGGTACGCCCGGAGGCGGACTGAAGCTTTCTTT
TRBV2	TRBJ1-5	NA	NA	CASSEEGNQPQHF	TGTGCCAGCAGTGAAGAGGGTAATCAGCCCCAGCATTTT
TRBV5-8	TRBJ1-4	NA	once	CASSMTPGGTNEKLFF	TGTGCCAGCAGCATGACCCCGGGAGGCACTAATGAAAAACTGTTTTTT
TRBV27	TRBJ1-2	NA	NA	CASSRGVSNYGYTF	TGTGCCAGCTCCCGGGGAGTTTCTAACTATGGCTACACCTTC
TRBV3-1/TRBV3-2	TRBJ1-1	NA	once	CASSQRGDTEAFF	TGTGCCAGCAGCCAACGAGGCGACACTGAAGCTTTCTTT
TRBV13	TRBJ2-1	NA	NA	CASSLDGGEQFF	TGTGCCAGCAGCTTAGATGGGGGTGAGCAGTTCTTC
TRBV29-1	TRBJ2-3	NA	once	CSTEGPDTQYF	TGCAGCACCGAAGGGCCCGACACGCAGTATTTT
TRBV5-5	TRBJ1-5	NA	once	CASSWGQNSNQPQHF	TGTGCCAGCAGCTGGGGACAAAATAGCAATCAGCCCCAGCATTTT
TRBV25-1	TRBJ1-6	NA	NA	CASSEYRHSPLHF	TGTGCCAGCAGTGAATATCGGCACTCACCCCTCCACTTT
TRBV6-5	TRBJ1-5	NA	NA	CASSYSDSGRPQHF	TGTGCCAGCAGTTACTCAGACAGCGGTCGGCCCCAGCATTTT
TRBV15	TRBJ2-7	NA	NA	CATSRDGGDSYEQYF	TGTGCCACCAGCAGAGATGGCGGGGACTCCTACGAGCAGTACTTC